This T cell receptor (beta chain) was obtained from a study of persistence of HIV-infected CD4 T cells (TCRdb year 2020). Background on the whole study: The median time participants had been on suppressive ART was over seven years. The TCR cluster analysis across participants included 8 or 9 participants for CMV and roughly seven participants for Gag. The clonality of all cells in each sorted population was assessed by TCRbeta sequencing, whereas the clonality of infected cells was assessed by proviral sequencing. Peripheral blood samples of up to about 200 mL were obtained at multiple time points, with the exception of two participants, for whom leukapheresis was performed at a single time point. The study isolated CMV- and HIV-1 Gag-responding CD4+ T cells from ART-treated individuals to examine antigen-driven clonal expansion of HIV-1-infected cells.

The intended sense of this specimen's treatment or condition label: suppressive antiretroviral therapy. Lysates of CMV-infected fibroblasts at 10 ug/mL were used to stimulate the cells. Responding CD4+ T cells were sorted by upregulation of both CD40 ligand and CD69. Participants were HIV-1-infected adults who started suppressive ART during chronic infection. For at least 4 years, participants had undetectable plasma HIV-1 RNA, below 50 copies/mL. To be included, a participant needed positive CMV serology and a CD4+ T cell count above 400 cells/uL. Before stimulation, PBMCs were isolated using density centrifugation and depleted of CD8+ T cells. CD8-depleted PBMCs were stimulated for approximately 18 hours with anti-CD28/CD49d costimulation, CD40-blocking antibody and enfuvirtide to prevent new infections. Sorting was done on either a Beckman Coulter MoFlo Legacy or an XDP sorter, and propidium iodide was used to exclude dead cells. Genomic DNA was extracted with the QIAamp DNA Mini Kit for samples above one million cells, otherwise with the Quick-DNA Microprep Kit.

Measured from the cysteine to the phenylalanine, the CDR3 is 13 residues long. Here the CDR3 DNA is all that survives: 39 bases in frame from base 1. A distance of 11 bases separates the germline ends of V and J, which lose 6 bases and 2 bases respectively. TCRbeta repertoires were sequenced from genomic DNA with the immunoSEQ hsTCRB assay version 4 in survey mode. For TCRbeta sequencing, genomic DNA was diluted to 9.5 to 10 ng/uL, and up to roughly 1 ug was used per sample. From the authors' description of their analysis: Analysis of the TCRbeta data was done in ImmunoSeq Analyzer 3.0, and diversity was computed on productive nucleotide rearrangements. Using the Immunarch R package, the improved Chao index served to estimate lower-bound TCR diversity and the Gini coefficient served to estimate clonality. Different nucleotide rearrangements encoding the same CDR3beta amino acid sequence were counted as distinct clonotypes. Differential abundance analysis found TCRbeta sequences that were significantly enriched in antigen-responding cells compared with anti-CD3/anti-CD28-activated cells. Using predicted peptide-MHC specificity as the basis, GLIPH2 grouped TCRs into clusters, both for each participant individually and for the merged data sets that combined participants. Held by TCRdb, this immuneACCESS table contains in-frame sequences only and omits some clones. Under half of the omission traces to an unresolved V gene where checked; the cause of the rest is unknown. V, J and clone size derive from that table, while D and trimming were established from the DNA sequence. Across this sample there are more than 15,000 clones, with less than 65% seen only once. Roughly 7.7% of the sample belongs to the ten largest clones.

Points on this clone: No antigen is known for it. No base qualities exist here, and no much larger clone lies one base off it.

Summary of the overall study and its limitations: Significantly lower TCRbeta richness was observed in CMV- and Gag-responding cells than in anti-CD3/anti-CD28-responding cells, and higher oligoclonality was observed in CMV-responding cells than in CD3/CD28-stimulated and Gag-responding cells. Antigen-responding cells were enriched for degenerate expanded CDR3beta sequences, which suggests convergent selection of CD4+ responses to CMV and Gag. Restriction of bulk TCR analyses to the rare CMV-responding cells that actually carried HIV-1 proviruses was not possible. TCR oligoclonality correlated with proviral oligoclonality within the same sorted populations. Few individuals were included in the study, and only a limited range of antigens was tested.

Sequenced here: CD4+ T cells sorted from PBMCs after 18-hour stimulation, sampled from a patient who received antiretroviral therapy. In light of the paper, this sample's cell subset or site label describes: CD40L+CD69+ CD4 T cells responding to CMV lysate. The sequence came from an adult woman with HIV who was CMV-seropositive. The chain couples TRBV12-3 or TRBV12-4 to TRBJ2-7; the D call is possibly TRBD1 or TRBD2, each sharing 5 bases. The nucleotide sequence is TGTGCCAGCAGGGGGGACGGAACCTACGAGCAGTACTTC. This encodes CASRGDGTYEQYF.